These 32 T cell receptor beta chains were all obtained from the same sample, sequenced in a study of T cells after yellow fever vaccination. TCRdb ran MiXCR on the 5' RACE reads and lists one entry per CDR3 protein. The data contain just under 600,000 distinct CDR3 sequences, about 13% of them seen just once; the ten biggest clones take up more than 12%. The specimen was PBMCs, collected on the day of the yellow fever booster vaccination. Receptors were obtained from a man under 40 who received the YFV17D yellow fever vaccine.

The chain combines TRBV27 with TRBJ2-1; D is unclear. The V gene's germline CDR1 is MNHEY and CDR2 SMNVEV (reference sequence). This CDR3 region has 17 residues. Trimming pared 4 bases from V and 4 bases from J, leaving 20 bases between. CDR3 nucleotide sequence: TGTGCCAGCAGTTCAGAGGCCGGGTCGCCGAAGTACAATGAGCAGTTCTTC. Protein sequence: CASSSEAGSPKYNEQFF.

V gene TRBV5-1 combines with J gene TRBJ2-1; TRBD1 matches 7 bases. With V trimmed by 3 bases and J by 4 bases, 7 bases remained unmatched. In germline, CDR1 is SGHRS, CDR2 YFSETQ. This CDR3 comprises 15 residues. CDR3 nucleotides: TGCGCCAGCAGCTCTGACGGGACAGAATACAATGAGCAGTTCTTC. This gives the protein CASSSDGTEYNEQFF.

This clonotype was seen only a few times. The genes are TRBV20-1 and TRBJ1-6; 7 bases match TRBD1. Germline-derived CDR1 and CDR2 are DFQATT and SNEGSKA (reference sequence). V lost 2 bases to trimming and J lost 0 bases; unmatched junction nucleotides: 4. This CDR3 is 16 amino acids long. The CDR3 nucleotides are TGCAGTGCTAGATTGGGACAGAGCTCCTATAATTCACCCCTCCACTTT. It encodes CSARLGQSSYNSPLHF.

V is TRBV6-1 and J is TRBJ2-1, with 9 bases aligning to TRBD2. Germline values: CDR1 MNHNS, CDR2 SASEGT. V lost 9 bases, J lost 6 bases, and 9 bases stayed unmatched. This CDR3 spans 14 amino acids. The CDR3 DNA reads as TGTGCCAGTTGCCCTAGCGGGACTTTCAATGAGCAGTTCTTC. This gives the protein CASCPSGTFNEQFF.

This clonotype was seen a handful of times. This chain connects TRBV20-1 to TRBJ2-7, with D possibly TRBD1 on 5 matching bases. The CDR3 contains 13 residues. The germline V gene encodes CDR1 DFQATT and CDR2 SNEGSKA (reference sequence). V was shortened by 0 bases and J by 2 bases, with 8 bases between the two germline ends. The CDR3 nucleotides are TGCAGTGCTAGAGATCTACAGGCCTACGAGCAGTACTTC. Translation gives CSARDLQAYEQYF.

This chain's CDR3 is CASSLPPSRSSGYTF. In nucleotides, the CDR3 is TGTGCCAGCAGCTTACCCCCGTCTAGATCTTCTGGCTACACCTTC. V gene TRBV7-8 combines with J gene TRBJ1-2; D is unclear. The CDR3 sequence is 15 residues long. Looked up from germline, CDR1 is SGHVS and CDR2 is FQNEAQ. Between the trimmed V and J ends, which lost 2 bases and 7 bases, there was a span of 17 bases.

This clonotype was seen just once. This chain links TRBV20-1 with TRBJ2-7; no clear D gene. Between the trimmed V and J ends, which lost 3 bases and 0 bases, there was a span of 12 bases. Per germline, CDR1 DFQATT and CDR2 SNEGSKA (reference sequence). The CDR3 runs to 14 residues. CDR3 DNA sequence: TGCAGTGCTAGCGCTCTTTCCATCTCCTACGAGCAGTACTTC. This sequence encodes CSASALSISYEQYF.

This chain connects TRBV18 to TRBJ1-5; D call uncertain. The CDR3 contains 15 residues. V lost 1 base and J lost 0, with 7 bases in between. The germline CDR1 and CDR2 sequences are KGHSH and LQKENI. In DNA form, the CDR3 reads TGTGCCAGCTCACCACGGCAGTCTAGCAATCAGCCCCAGCATTTT. Its protein product is CASSPRQSSNQPQHF.

The V call is TRBV7-2, the J call TRBJ2-1; 12 bases map to TRBD2. Germline CDR1 is SGHTA and CDR2 is FQGNSA. V was clipped by 2 bases and J by 7 bases; unmatched bases: 9. The CDR3 runs 17 residues. The chain's CDR3 is CASSLSFGLAGSNEQFF. DNA of the CDR3: TGTGCCAGCAGCTTATCATTCGGACTAGCGGGATCAAATGAGCAGTTCTTC.

This clonotype has just a few counts. This chain's CDR3 is CASSFKGASDTQYF. The DNA of the CDR3 is TGTGCCAGCAGCTTCAAGGGGGCCTCAGATACGCAGTATTTT. This chain links TRBV5-4 with TRBJ2-3; TRBD1 aligns across 7 bases. The CDR3 is 14 residues long. CDR1 is SGHNT and CDR2 is YYREEE in the germline V gene (reference sequence). The V segment lost 2 bases and the J segment 4 bases; nucleotides outside the gene matches: 4.

This rearrangement joins TRBV20-1 to TRBJ2-2; D perhaps matches TRBD1 (5 bases). Deletions cut 6 bases from V and 0 bases from J, with 17 bases between. This CDR3 region has 16 residues. The germline V gene encodes CDR1 DFQATT and CDR2 SNEGSKA (reference sequence). The CDR3 DNA follows: TGCAGTGCGGAGACAGAGACCACTTCGAACACCGGGGAGCTGTTTTTT. Amino acid sequence: CSAETETTSNTGELFF.

This clonotype was counted between two and nine times. The rearrangement links TRBV27 to TRBJ2-7, with 9 positions matching TRBD2. The ends lost 4 bases at V and 2 bases at J; junction bases unmatched: 9. Per germline, CDR1 MNHEY and CDR2 SMNVEV (reference sequence). The CDR3 totals 16 residues. CDR3 protein: CASSSSTSGVTYEQYF. DNA of the CDR3: TGTGCCAGCAGTTCGTCGACTAGCGGAGTGACCTACGAGCAGTACTTC.

The V gene is TRBV6-1, the J gene TRBJ2-1; 7 bases agree with TRBD2. CDR1 is MNHNS, CDR2 SASEGT, per germline. V shed 0 bases and J 9 bases; nucleotides not matched to a gene: 8. The CDR3 covers 15 residues. CDR3 sequence: CASSEALMPGGEQFF. CDR3 DNA: TGTGCCAGCAGTGAAGCCCTAATGCCGGGGGGTGAGCAGTTCTTC.

This chain connects TRBV30 to TRBJ2-5; TRBD2 aligns across 12 bases. Germline V gene data show CDR1 as GTSNPN and CDR2 as SVGIG (reference sequence). With 0 bases clipped from V and 1 base from J, the junction kept 3 bases outside the gene matches. The length of the CDR3 is 16 residues. CDR3 region: CAWSVGLAGFQETQYF. Here the CDR3 DNA reads TGTGCCTGGAGTGTTGGACTAGCGGGATTCCAAGAGACCCAGTACTTC.

There are a few counts of this clonotype. This chain connects TRBV12-3 or TRBV12-4 to TRBJ2-3; 8 bases match TRBD2. After removal of 5 bases from V and 0 bases from J, the junction contained 16 bases not matched to a gene. This CDR3 has 19 amino acids. This CDR3 is CASSPNPGLESPSTDTQYF. CDR3 coding DNA: TGTGCCAGCAGTCCAAATCCGGGACTAGAGAGCCCTAGCACAGATACGCAGTATTTT.

In this sample, this clonotype turned up a few times. The rearrangement uses TRBV3-1 and TRBJ1-2; 9 positions match TRBD1. Germline CDR1 is LGHDT and CDR2 is YNNKEL (reference sequence). Trimming at V came to 5 bases and at J to 2 bases, leaving 6 bases not matched to a gene. The CDR3 has 15 residues. The CDR3 coding sequence is TGTGCCAGCAGCGACCGGGACAGGGACAACTATGGCTACACCTTC. It codes for CASSDRDRDNYGYTF.

This clonotype has just a few counts. V usage is TRBV29-1 and J usage is TRBJ2-2; no clear D gene. This CDR3 spans 13 amino acids. With 2 bases removed from V and 3 bases from J, the gap between germline ends came to 7 bases. Germline CDR1 SQVTM, CDR2 ANQGSEA. Here the CDR3 reads CSVETQDTGELFF. The DNA of the CDR3 is TGCAGCGTTGAAACACAAGACACCGGGGAGCTGTTTTTT.

This clonotype was detected ten times or more. V gene TRBV5-8 combines with J gene TRBJ2-3; D perhaps matches TRBD2 (5 bases). V lost 0 bases and J lost 4, with 9 bases in between. Germline CDR1 reads SGHTS; CDR2 reads YDEGEE. The CDR3 is 14 residues long. This CDR3 reads CASSLGGYADTQYF. DNA for the CDR3: TGTGCCAGCAGCTTGGGAGGGTACGCAGATACGCAGTATTTT.

This clonotype was detected a few times. This chain uses TRBV28 with TRBJ1-1; no firm D call. This CDR3 has 15 amino acids. With 3 bases removed from V and 4 bases from J, the gap between germline ends came to 15 bases. Germline values: CDR1 MDHEN, CDR2 SYDVKM. The CDR3 DNA follows: TGTGCCAGCAGTTTCCCCGGAGGGTGGACCACTGAAGCTTTCTTT. It is translated as CASSFPGGWTTEAFF.

The chain recombines TRBV4-2 with TRBJ2-1, with 12 bases identical to TRBD2. V gave up 4 bases and J gave up 4 bases; unmatched junction bases: 5. The CDR3 totals 16 residues. Germline CDR1 reads LGHNA; CDR2 reads YNFKEQ. CDR3 sequence: CASSRLGLAGYNEQFF. Here the CDR3 DNA reads TGTGCCAGCAGCCGACTGGGACTAGCGGGTTACAATGAGCAGTTCTTC.

This clonotype was counted a single time. This chain links TRBV28 with TRBJ2-1; D is perhaps TRBD2 (6 bases). Between the trimmed V and J ends, which lost 5 bases and 5 bases, there was a span of 16 bases. CDR1 and CDR2 from the germline V gene are MDHEN and SYDVKM. The CDR3 has 15 residues. The CDR3 loop is CASSETRYSHNEQFF. The CDR3 DNA sequence: TGTGCCAGCAGTGAGACTAGATATTCTCACAATGAGCAGTTCTTC.

The V gene is TRBV12-3 or TRBV12-4, the J gene TRBJ2-7, with a tentative D call TRBD2 (5 bases). Trimming took 6 bases from V and 1 from J, leaving 10 bases between them. The CDR3 extends over 13 amino acids. The CDR3 region has the DNA TGTGCCAGCAGCGGGGTCCATTCCTACGAGCAGTACTTC. This gives the protein CASSGVHSYEQYF.

The gene calls are TRBV10-2 and TRBJ2-5; unclear D gene. The CDR3 is made up of 14 amino acids. The germline CDR1 and CDR2 sequences are WSHSY and SAAADI. V lost 8 bases and J lost 1, with 14 bases in between. CDR3 sequence (DNA): TGCGCCAGCCAGACCTCGGGTAGCCAAGAGACCCAGTACTTC. Residues: CASQTSGSQETQYF.

This chain uses TRBV5-1 with TRBJ2-3; weak D call: TRBD2 (5 bases). The CDR3 is 14 residues long. Per germline, CDR1 SGHRS and CDR2 YFSETQ. The V end was cut by 5 bases, the J end by 6 bases, with 16 bases between. CDR3 DNA sequence: TGCGCCAGCAGTTCGAGTCCCGGGGTGGATACGCAGTATTTT. This encodes CASSSSPGVDTQYF.

There are a few counts of this clonotype. The chain combines TRBV11-2 with TRBJ1-5; D might be TRBD1 (5 bases). The CDR3 totals 14 residues. V dropped 5 bases and J dropped 6 bases, with 14 bases sitting between them. CDR1 SGHAT and CDR2 FQNNGV come from the germline V gene. DNA of the CDR3: TGTGCCAGCAGCCGAGACAGATTGGGTCAGCCCCAGCATTTT. This encodes CASSRDRLGQPQHF.

This clonotype appeared a few times. The J gene is TRBJ1-3, the V gene TRBV24-1; D gene uncertain. The V end lost 6 bases, the J end lost 4 bases, and 18 bases lay between the germline ends. CDR1 is KGHDR, CDR2 SFDVKD, per germline. The CDR3 consists of 16 residues. This CDR3 is CATSSGGSQDGNTIYF. The DNA for the CDR3 is TGTGCCACCAGTTCGGGTGGCAGCCAAGACGGAAACACCATATATTTT.

Only a few counts were recorded for this clonotype. The chain joins TRBV20-1 to TRBJ2-3, with 7 bases fitting TRBD2. V lost 5 bases and J lost 1; bases outside the gene matches: 9. Per the germline V gene, CDR1 is DFQATT and CDR2 is SNEGSKA (reference sequence). This CDR3 is 15 amino acids long. CDR3 in DNA: TGCAGTGCTTCCTCGGCGGGAGCCGGCACAGATACGCAGTATTTT. Its protein product is CSASSAGAGTDTQYF.

This clonotype was counted ten times or more. The chain is built from TRBV7-3 and TRBJ2-2; D unresolved. The CDR3 loop spans 12 amino acids. Trimming took 3 bases from V and 5 from J, leaving 4 bases between them. From germline, CDR1 is SGHTA and CDR2 FQGTGA. CDR3 loop: CASSFETGELFF. The CDR3 DNA follows: TGTGCCAGCAGCTTCGAGACCGGGGAGCTGTTTTTT.

This clonotype was picked up a small number of times. The rearrangement uses TRBV27 and TRBJ2-7, with 9 bases lining up with TRBD1. Trimming took 2 bases from V and 6 from J; bases not matched to a gene: 5. Germline loops: CDR1 MNHEY, CDR2 SMNVEV (reference sequence). CDR3 length equals 14 residues. CDR3 nucleotide sequence: TGTGCCAGCAGTTTAATGGGACAGGGTATCGAGCAGTACTTC. Translation: CASSLMGQGIEQYF.

The chain joins TRBV9 to TRBJ1-2, with D maybe TRBD1 (5 bases). This CDR3 spans 13 amino acids. V was clipped by 3 bases and J by 8 bases, with 14 bases between them. From germline, CDR1 is SGDLS and CDR2 YYNGEE. The CDR3 nucleotides are TGTGCCAGCAGCGAGGGACGGAGCTCAGGCTACACCTTC. Translation gives CASSEGRSSGYTF.

The chain links TRBV12-3 or TRBV12-4 to TRBJ1-6; TRBD1 might be the D (5 bases). With 1 base removed from V and 9 bases from J, the gap between germline ends came to 16 bases. This CDR3 is built from 16 residues. CDR3 DNA: TGTGCCAGCAGTTTAGGGGGGGATAAGTTTCCTTCACCCCTCCACTTT. It encodes CASSLGGDKFPSPLHF.

This chain uses TRBV19 with TRBJ2-1; 8 nucleotides agree with TRBD1. V shed 3 bases and J 1 base; nucleotides not matched to a gene: 2. The CDR3 is made up of 15 amino acids. Germline V gene data show CDR1 as LNHDA and CDR2 as SQIVND (reference sequence). The CDR3: CASSIDRGSYNEQFF. DNA for the CDR3: TGTGCCAGTAGTATCGACAGGGGATCCTACAATGAGCAGTTCTTC.